This TCR beta chain was identified during a study of technical replicates of blood from several donors. Some clones are missing from TCRdb's copy, which holds only in-frame ones; the method was immunoSEQ multiplex PCR. The table has around 79,000 clones, roughly 94% seen once. From germline, CDR1 is LGHNA and CDR2 YNFKEQ. V lost 2 bases, J lost 3 bases, and 17 bases lay in between. CDR3 size: 16 residues. The chain uses TRBV4-2 and TRBJ2-7; a possible D gene is TRBD2 (5 bases). Specimen: T cells isolated from PBMCs. This clonotype was obtained from a human donor in good health. Written as DNA, the CDR3 is TGTGCCAGCAGCCAAACAACCCGGGAAATCCTCTACGAGCAGTACTTC. It specifies CASSQTTREILYEQYF.